What follows are 9 T cell receptor beta chains derived from one specimen sequenced in a study of blood T cells in healthy people across ages. A second PCR, run for roughly 7 to 11 cycles, used a sample-barcoded 5' primer plus a J-beta primer mix. Each CDR3 protein gets one entry after TCRdb re-called the 5' RACE reads with MiXCR. The repertoire consists of roughly 1,700,000 distinct CDR3 sequences, with 28% occurring once and the leading ten covering 7.7%. Sequences were obtained from blood. These receptors were obtained from a woman under 40 in good health.

This clonotype showed up many times. The gene calls are TRBV10-1 and TRBJ2-1; weak D call: TRBD2 (5 bases). V lost 0 bases and J 14 bases, leaving 14 bases between the germline ends. This CDR3 spans 13 amino acids. CDR1 and CDR2 from the germline V gene are WNHNN and SYGVQD (reference sequence). The DNA for the CDR3 is TGCGCCAGCAGTGAGTCGAGGTCTAGCAACGAGTTCTTC. As protein: CASSESRSSNEFF.

As for this clonotype: A much larger clone differs by one base, so this may be a read error. This chain links TRBV5-1 with TRBJ2-7, with D possibly matching TRBD1 (6 bases). V gave up 6 bases and J gave up 5 bases, with 18 bases separating them. From germline, CDR1 is SGHRS and CDR2 YFSETQ. The CDR3 totals 14 residues. CDR3 in amino acids: CASNPTGLGDEQYF. DNA for the CDR3: TGCGCCAGCAACCCCACAGGGCTCGGCGACGAGCAGTACTTC. The variable domain in full, completed from reference TRBV5-1 and TRBJ2-7, reads KAGVTQTPRYLIKTRGQQVTLSCSPISGHRSVSWYQQTPGQGLQFLFEYFSETQRNKGNFPGRFSGRQFSNSRSEMNVSTLELGDSALYLCASNPTGLGDEQYFGPGTRLTVT.

There are many counts of this clonotype. This chain uses TRBV20-1 with TRBJ2-7, with D possibly matching TRBD1 (5 bases). The CDR3 spans 13 residues. The ends were cut back, 6 bases at V and 3 bases at J, with 15 bases in the middle. Germline V gene data show CDR1 as DFQATT and CDR2 as SNEGSKA (reference sequence). CDR3 nucleotides: TGCAGTGCCCCCCGGCGGCAGGGCTACGAGCAGTACTTC. It codes for CSAPRRQGYEQYF.

The V and J genes are TRBV5-1 and TRBJ1-4; 7 nucleotides line up with TRBD1. The CDR3 extends over 16 amino acids. J lost 2 bases, V lost 0 bases, and 4 bases had no gene match. Per germline, CDR1 SGHRS and CDR2 YFSETQ. The CDR3 here is CASSLGGGGTNEKLFF. CDR3 bases: TGCGCCAGCAGCTTGGGAGGAGGGGGCACTAATGAAAAACTGTTTTTT.

This clonotype came up a few times. This chain uses TRBV20-1 with TRBJ2-1, with 10 nucleotides matching TRBD2. This CDR3 spans 15 amino acids. Germline CDR1 and CDR2: DFQATT and SNEGSKA (reference sequence). V lost 0 bases, J lost 10 bases, and 9 bases stayed unmatched. CDR3 residues: CSARDPSGRALEQFF. The CDR3 region has the DNA TGCAGTGCTAGAGATCCGAGCGGGAGGGCCCTGGAGCAGTTCTTC.

The chain is built from TRBV14 and TRBJ1-1; TRBD1 agrees at 8 bases. Germline-derived CDR1 and CDR2 are SGHDN and FVKESK. The junction had 9 bases not matched to a gene; V was cut back by 0 bases and J by 6 bases. CDR3 length equals 16 residues. The CDR3 DNA reads TGTGCCAGCAGCCAAGATCCCGGGACAGGCGGGGCTGAAGCTTTCTTT. Translated, it gives CASSQDPGTGGAEAFF.

This clonotype was recorded a few times. The genes are TRBV5-1 and TRBJ2-7, with 8 bases aligning to TRBD1. With 2 bases clipped from V and 2 bases from J, the junction kept 12 bases outside the gene matches. The CDR3 totals 17 residues. Germline CDR1 reads SGHRS; CDR2 reads YFSETQ. The CDR3 DNA follows: TGCGCCAGCAGCTTCTTACTAGTCGGGGACAGGCCCTACGAGCAGTACTTC. It translates to CASSFLLVGDRPYEQYF.

This clonotype was picked up a small number of times. This rearrangement joins TRBV20-1 to TRBJ2-5; D might be TRBD2 (6 bases). This CDR3 is built from 15 residues. Germline V lookup: CDR1 DFQATT, CDR2 SNEGSKA (reference sequence). V was trimmed by 5 bases and J by 5 bases, leaving 21 bases between them. The chain's CDR3 is CSAPPRDSPEETQYF. The CDR3 nucleotides read TGCAGTGCTCCACCACGGGACTCCCCGGAGGAGACCCAGTACTTC.

V and J are TRBV10-3 and TRBJ2-1; TRBD1 aligns across 7 bases. The V and J ends lost 3 bases and 3 bases, in that order; junction bases with no gene match: 5. This CDR3 region has 15 residues. Looked up from germline, CDR1 is ENHRY and CDR2 is SYGVKD. CDR3 nucleotide sequence: TGTGCCATCAGTGAAGGGACAGCGAACTACAATGAGCAGTTCTTC. Translation: CAISEGTANYNEQFF.